The following is a T cell receptor (beta chain) sequence with its context. The antigen is unknown. Data came from immunoSEQ multiplex PCR; TCRdb stores just in-frame clones and leaves some out. The profile shows 60,000 to 80,000 clones, about 85% of them singletons. This record comes from a study of T cell responses to AZD1222 COVID-19 vaccine. Study-wide points: The peak T cell response came first, and repertoires were sampled only after it. Dominant CD4 TCR responses targeted spike regions 160-218 and 743-854. Clonal diversity was possibly underestimated, and the donors were mostly white British, with more females.

The CDR3 runs to 14 residues. Trimming took off 4 bases at V and 3 bases at J, with 10 bases between the two ends. CDR1 is SGHNT and CDR2 is YYREEE in the germline V gene (reference sequence). The source of this sequence is an adult in good health. Sequences were derived from peripheral blood, sampled on day 0 of AZD1222 vaccination. V usage is TRBV5-4 and J usage is TRBJ2-2, with D perhaps given as TRBD1 or TRBD2 (5 bases each). CDR3 nucleotide sequence: TGTGCCAGCAGCGCCCGAGGGGACACCGGGGAGCTGTTTTTT. It is translated as CASSARGDTGELFF.